The 29 T cell receptor beta chains listed next were all sequenced from one sample in a study of response to subunit inactivated influenza vaccine. TCRdb redid the calling of the RT-PCR reads with MiXCR, one entry per CDR3 protein. The sample yields about 540,000 distinct CDR3 sequences, approximately 22% seen once. This sample was shared with a second study, whose subject was T cells expressing NK-cell markers. That report notes: UMI-tagged 5'RACE template switching yielded the TCR beta cDNA.

This specimen was CD4+ T cells sorted from PBMCs, taken approximately 12 days after vaccination. The receptors originated from a man in his fifties who received an inactivated influenza vaccine.

J is TRBJ2-3 and V is TRBV12-3 or TRBV12-4; D call uncertain. CDR3 length equals 14 residues. V was trimmed by 3 bases and J by 1 base, leaving 8 bases between them. The CDR3 is CASSFVAGTDTQYF. In DNA, the CDR3 is TGTGCCAGCAGTTTTGTGGCAGGCACAGATACGCAGTATTTT.

This clonotype came up many times. The chain carries TRBV20-1 and TRBJ1-5; D is uncertain. V lost 5 bases and J lost 3, with 11 bases in between. The length of the CDR3 is 13 residues. Germline V lookup: CDR1 DFQATT, CDR2 SNEGSKA (reference sequence). CDR3 region: CSASGLTNQPQHF. The CDR3 DNA is TGCAGTGCTTCAGGACTCACCAATCAGCCCCAGCATTTT.

This clonotype was detected a few times. J is TRBJ2-1 and V is TRBV3-1; 7 positions agree with TRBD2. J was trimmed by 7 bases and V by 0 bases; bases with no gene match: 9. CDR3 length: 16 amino acids. Germline loops: CDR1 LGHDT, CDR2 YNNKEL (reference sequence). The CDR3 bases are TGTGCCAGCAGCCAAGACGCGGGAGTAGGGTCGAATGAGCAGTTCTTC. Encoded protein: CASSQDAGVGSNEQFF.

The chain carries TRBV4-3 and TRBJ1-5; D not certain. CDR1 is LGHNA and CDR2 is YSLEER in the germline V gene. The V end lost 0 bases, the J end lost 4 bases, and 7 bases lay between the germline ends. The CDR3 totals 14 residues. The CDR3 here is CASSQEDGNQPQHF. The CDR3, as DNA: TGCGCCAGCAGCCAAGAAGACGGGAATCAGCCCCAGCATTTT.

This clonotype was seen at least ten times. The CDR3 DNA is TGTGCCATCGGGAGTGGGAAAAGAGAGACCCAGTACTTC. Its protein product is CAIGSGKRETQYF. V gene TRBV12-3 or TRBV12-4 combines with J gene TRBJ2-5; TRBD2 might be the D (6 bases). The CDR3 totals 13 residues. The germline V and J ends were trimmed by 10 bases and 4 bases, with 16 bases remaining between them.

The V and J genes are TRBV7-3 and TRBJ2-1; 8 nucleotides agree with TRBD2. V shed 2 bases and J 10 bases; nucleotides not matched to a gene: 7. This CDR3 region has 14 residues. CDR1 and CDR2 (germline): SGHTA, FQGTGA. The CDR3 is CASSLGSGSREQFF. CDR3 bases: TGTGCCAGCAGCTTAGGGAGCGGGAGCCGCGAGCAGTTCTTC.

V usage is TRBV18 and J usage is TRBJ2-7, with D perhaps given as TRBD1 or TRBD2 (5 bases each). This CDR3 spans 15 amino acids. Looked up from germline, CDR1 is KGHSH and CDR2 is LQKENI. The ends were cut back, 1 base at V and 3 bases at J, with 13 bases in the middle. CDR3 loop: CASSPRGMTDYEQYF. CDR3 bases: TGTGCCAGCTCACCACGGGGGATGACAGACTACGAGCAGTACTTC.

V and J are TRBV20-1 and TRBJ2-7; the D is unclear. The germline gives CDR1 DFQATT, CDR2 SNEGSKA (reference sequence). This CDR3 is built from 12 residues. V lost 3 bases, J lost 3 bases, and 9 bases lay in between. CDR3 bases: TGCAGTGCTAGCGAAGTGAACTACGAGCAGTACTTC. Protein sequence: CSASEVNYEQYF.

This clonotype was seen a handful of times. The chain joins TRBV7-2 to TRBJ2-7; possible D gene TRBD1, 6 bases. The V and J ends lost 4 bases and 3 bases respectively, with 13 bases between them. The CDR3 extends over 14 amino acids. Germline values: CDR1 SGHTA, CDR2 FQGNSA. The CDR3 protein is CASSSQGRGYEQYF. As DNA, the CDR3 is TGTGCCAGCAGCTCACAGGGTAGGGGCTACGAGCAGTACTTC.

In this sample, this clonotype turned up a few times. The chain has TRBV20-1 and TRBJ2-3; D assignment may be TRBD1 or TRBD2 (5 bases each). Germline lookup yields CDR1 DFQATT and CDR2 SNEGSKA (reference sequence). CDR3 length: 14 residues. V gave up 0 bases and J gave up 2 bases, with 9 bases separating them. In DNA, the CDR3 is TGCAGTGCTAGAGATACGGGGCCCACAGATACGCAGTATTTT. Protein product: CSARDTGPTDTQYF.

The V and J genes are TRBV20-1 and TRBJ1-5; D call uncertain. Germline CDR1 DFQATT, CDR2 SNEGSKA (reference sequence). There are 14 residues in the CDR3. Trimming removed 0 bases at V and 7 bases at J, with 13 bases between. CDR3 DNA: TGCAGTGCTAGAGATCGACGGGATCTCCAGCCCCAGCATTTT. The encoded protein is CSARDRRDLQPQHF.

The gene calls are TRBV10-3 and TRBJ1-4; D might be TRBD1 (6 bases). The CDR3 is 15 amino acids. Trimming left V 7 bases short and J 2 bases short, with 14 bases between. Germline assignment: CDR1 ENHRY and CDR2 SYGVKD. CDR3 DNA: TGTGCCATCAAGCCGGAGGGGGGGACTAATGAAAAACTGTTTTTT. Residues: CAIKPEGGTNEKLFF.

This clonotype was observed at least ten times. The CDR3 protein is CASSPGTSGTVIQETQYF. The CDR3 DNA follows: TGCGCCAGCAGCCCCGGGACTAGCGGGACCGTCATCCAAGAGACCCAGTACTTC. V and J are TRBV5-1 and TRBJ2-5; 13 nucleotides match TRBD2. Germline CDR1 reads SGHRS; CDR2 reads YFSETQ. This CDR3 contains 18 residues. V lost 4 bases and J lost 1; bases outside the gene matches: 10.

The table lists this clonotype with a few counts. The CDR3 region has the DNA TGTGCCAGCAGTCCCGGACAGCCATATGGCTACACCTTC. Protein: CASSPGQPYGYTF. The rearrangement links TRBV12-3 or TRBV12-4 to TRBJ1-2; D possibly corresponds to TRBD1 (6 bases). Trimming cost V 5 bases and J 5 bases, with 12 bases left between them. This CDR3 has 13 amino acids.

This clonotype was picked up a small number of times. The chain recombines TRBV5-5 with TRBJ2-2; 7 bases are shared with TRBD2. Germline values: CDR1 SGHKS, CDR2 YYEKEE (reference sequence). V gave up 4 bases and J gave up 7 bases; unmatched junction bases: 7. The CDR3 runs 14 residues. CDR3 sequence (DNA): TGTGCCAGCAGCCCTCATGGGGGGGACGGGGAGCTGTTTTTT. Residues: CASSPHGGDGELFF.

This clonotype was seen ten or more times. J is TRBJ2-7 and V is TRBV29-1, with D maybe TRBD1 (5 bases). V was shortened by 3 bases and J by 0 bases, with 6 bases between the two germline ends. CDR3 length equals 12 residues. The germline CDR1 and CDR2 sequences are SQVTM and ANQGSEA. This CDR3 reads CSVDQGSYEQYF. Here the CDR3 DNA reads TGCAGCGTTGACCAGGGCTCCTACGAGCAGTACTTC.

This clonotype was counted between two and nine times. V gene TRBV5-1 combines with J gene TRBJ2-7; a possible D gene is TRBD1 (5 bases). The CDR3 length is 13 residues. V lost 4 bases, J lost 5 bases, and 13 bases lay in between. CDR1 and CDR2 from the germline V gene are SGHRS and YFSETQ. In DNA form, the CDR3 reads TGCGCCAGCAGCCCTTCAGGGCGTGACGAGCAGTACTTC. Its protein is CASSPSGRDEQYF. Full variable domain (remainder filled in from reference TRBV5-1 and TRBJ2-7): KAGVTQTPRYLIKTRGQQVTLSCSPISGHRSVSWYQQTPGQGLQFLFEYFSETQRNKGNFPGRFSGRQFSNSRSEMNVSTLELGDSALYLCASSPSGRDEQYFGPGTRLTVT.

The chain combines TRBV7-9 with TRBJ1-3; no clear D. The CDR3 is made up of 14 amino acids. V was pared by 10 bases and J by 1 base, with 14 bases between. In germline, CDR1 is SEHNR, CDR2 FQNEAQ (reference sequence). The CDR3 sequence: CAISTGRSGNTIYF. The CDR3 DNA is TGTGCCATTTCGACCGGCCGGTCTGGAAACACCATATATTTT. Full variable domain (remainder filled in from reference TRBV7-9 and TRBJ1-3): DTGVSQNPRHKITKRGQNVTFRCDPISEHNRLYWYRQTLGQGPEFLTYFQNEAQLEKSRLLSDRFSAERPKGSFSTLEIQRTEQGDSAMYLCAISTGRSGNTIYFGEGSWLTVV.

In nucleotides, the CDR3 is TGTGCCAGCGCCTTTCCGGGACGGAATCAGCCCCAGCATTTT. This sequence encodes CASAFPGRNQPQHF. The J gene is TRBJ1-5, the V gene TRBV6-2 or TRBV6-3, with D possibly matching TRBD1 (5 bases). Looked up from germline, CDR1 is MNHEY and CDR2 is SVGEGT. V lost 8 bases to trimming and J lost 4 bases, with 15 bases between them. CDR3 length equals 14 residues.

The V gene is TRBV12-3 or TRBV12-4, the J gene TRBJ1-2; 10 bases are shared with TRBD1. This CDR3 region has 14 residues. Trimming cost V 5 bases and J 7 bases; bases outside gene matches: 7. CDR3 sequence (DNA): TGTGCCAGCAGTCCCCGACAGGGGGCTAGTGGCTACACCTTC. This encodes CASSPRQGASGYTF.

This chain connects TRBV28 to TRBJ2-7, with TRBD2 matching over 16 bases. This CDR3 is built from 17 residues. Germline CDR1 MDHEN, CDR2 SYDVKM. Unmatched junction bases numbered 9, after V lost 6 bases and J lost 4 bases. CDR3 in amino acids: CASRRGTSGRAAYEQYF. Here the CDR3 DNA reads TGTGCCAGCAGGCGTGGGACTAGCGGGAGGGCCGCTTACGAGCAGTACTTC.

The chain links TRBV5-4 to TRBJ2-2; TRBD2 matches 7 bases. CDR1 and CDR2 from the germline V gene are SGHNT and YYREEE (reference sequence). V lost 4 bases, J lost 6 bases, and 3 bases stayed unmatched. This CDR3 has 13 amino acids. The CDR3 protein is CASSGGGSGELFF. CDR3 coding DNA: TGTGCCAGCAGCGGGGGAGGGTCCGGGGAGCTGTTTTTT.

This clonotype was counted only a few times. The chain couples TRBV4-2 to TRBJ2-7; D remains unclear. Germline values: CDR1 LGHNA, CDR2 YNFKEQ. This CDR3 comprises 17 residues. V was pared by 0 bases and J by 2 bases, with 17 bases between. CDR3 nucleotides: TGTGCCAGCAGCCAAGATCTTAGGCTTAGGCAAGCCTACGAGCAGTACTTC. As protein: CASSQDLRLRQAYEQYF.

Worth noting for this clonotype: A junction end diverges from the germline sequence, so it may reflect a read error. This rearrangement joins TRBV5-1 to TRBJ2-3; TRBD1 aligns across 8 bases. Germline loops: CDR1 SGHRS, CDR2 YFSETQ. CDR3 length equals 15 residues. The CDR3 nucleotides read TGCGCCAGCAGTTTGGGCCAGGGGGCATCACATACGCAGTATTTT. This encodes CASSLGQGASHTQYF.

This clonotype was seen a handful of times. This chain joins TRBV5-1 and TRBJ2-2; TRBD1 matches 7 bases. The CDR3 extends over 16 amino acids. J was trimmed by 7 bases and V by 4 bases; bases with no gene match: 13. CDR1 and CDR2 (germline): SGHRS, YFSETQ. The CDR3 loop reads CASSQDRFRSHGELFF. The CDR3 DNA reads as TGCGCCAGCAGCCAGGACAGGTTCAGGAGTCACGGGGAGCTGTTTTTT.

This chain links TRBV12-3 or TRBV12-4 with TRBJ2-3; tentatively, D is TRBD2 (7 bases). With 1 base removed from V and 3 bases from J, the gap between germline ends came to 11 bases. This CDR3 has 15 residues. The CDR3 here is CASSLGGGPTDTQYF. The CDR3 bases are TGTGCCAGCAGTTTAGGGGGGGGCCCGACAGATACGCAGTATTTT.

In this sample, this clonotype turned up a few times. The CDR3 loop is CASSQTGRTGAEQYF. In DNA, the CDR3 is TGTGCCAGCAGCCAAACAGGCAGGACAGGGGCCGAGCAGTACTTC. This rearrangement joins TRBV4-2 to TRBJ2-7, with 9 bases identical to TRBD1. CDR3 length: 15 residues. The trim removed 2 bases at V and 6 bases at J, leaving 8 bases unmatched. The germline gives CDR1 LGHNA, CDR2 YNFKEQ.

The rearrangement uses TRBV7-2 and TRBJ2-1, with 8 bases aligning to TRBD2. The trim removed 2 bases at V and 3 bases at J, leaving 3 bases unmatched. The CDR3 extends over 15 amino acids. Germline V gene sequence: CDR1 SGHTA, CDR2 FQGNSA. DNA of the CDR3: TGTGCCAGCAGCTTATCTAGCGGGTACTACAATGAGCAGTTCTTC. Its protein product is CASSLSSGYYNEQFF.

This clonotype turned up a few times. V and J are TRBV15 and TRBJ2-5; the D call may be TRBD1 or TRBD2 (5 bases each). The V end was cut by 0 bases, the J end by 5 bases, with 22 bases between. This CDR3 has 18 amino acids. CDR1 and CDR2 (germline): LNHNV, YYDKDF (reference sequence). The DNA for the CDR3 is TGTGCCACCAGCAGAGATCTTCCGATTAGGGGACGAGCGGAGACCCAGTACTTC. Residues: CATSRDLPIRGRAETQYF.